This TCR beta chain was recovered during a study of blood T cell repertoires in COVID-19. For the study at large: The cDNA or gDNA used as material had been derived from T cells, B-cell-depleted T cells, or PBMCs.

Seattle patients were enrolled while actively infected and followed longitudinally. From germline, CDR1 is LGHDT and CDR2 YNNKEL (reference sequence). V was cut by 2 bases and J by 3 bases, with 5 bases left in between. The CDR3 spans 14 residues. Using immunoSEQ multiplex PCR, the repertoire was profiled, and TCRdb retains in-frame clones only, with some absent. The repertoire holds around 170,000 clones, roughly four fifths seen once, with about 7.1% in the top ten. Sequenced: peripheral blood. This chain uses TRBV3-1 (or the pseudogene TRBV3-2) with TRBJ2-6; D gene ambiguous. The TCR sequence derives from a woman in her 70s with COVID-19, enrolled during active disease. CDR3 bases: TGTGCCAGCAGCCAAACGAGTGGGGCCAACGTCCTGACTTTC. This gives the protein CASSQTSGANVLTF.